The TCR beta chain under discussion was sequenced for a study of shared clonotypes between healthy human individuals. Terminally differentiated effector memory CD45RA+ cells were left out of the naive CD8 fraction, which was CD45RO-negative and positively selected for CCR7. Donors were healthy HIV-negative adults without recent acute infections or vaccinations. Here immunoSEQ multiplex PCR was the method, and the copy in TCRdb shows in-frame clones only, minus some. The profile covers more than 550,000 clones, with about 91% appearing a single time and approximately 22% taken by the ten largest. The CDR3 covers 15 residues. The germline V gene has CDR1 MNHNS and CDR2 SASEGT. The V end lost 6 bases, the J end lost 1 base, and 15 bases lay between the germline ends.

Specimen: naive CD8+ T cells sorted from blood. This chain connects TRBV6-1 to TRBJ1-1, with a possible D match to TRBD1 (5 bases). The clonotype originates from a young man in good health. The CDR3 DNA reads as TGTGCCAGCAGGACTCCCCTTGGGGGGAACACTGAAGCTTTCTTT. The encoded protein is CASRTPLGGNTEAFF.